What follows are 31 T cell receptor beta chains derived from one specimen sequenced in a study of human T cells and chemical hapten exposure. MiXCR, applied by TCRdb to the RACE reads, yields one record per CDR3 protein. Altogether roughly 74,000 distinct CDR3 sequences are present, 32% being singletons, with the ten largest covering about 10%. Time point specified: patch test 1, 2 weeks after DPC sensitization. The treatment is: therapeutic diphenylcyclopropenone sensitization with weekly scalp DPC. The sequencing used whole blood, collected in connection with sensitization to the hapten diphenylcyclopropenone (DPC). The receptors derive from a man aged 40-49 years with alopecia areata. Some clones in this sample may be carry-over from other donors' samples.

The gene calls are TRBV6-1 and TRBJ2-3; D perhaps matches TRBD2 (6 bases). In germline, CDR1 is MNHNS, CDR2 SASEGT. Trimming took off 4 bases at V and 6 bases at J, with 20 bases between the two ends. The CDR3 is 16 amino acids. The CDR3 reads CASSANSGTSKDTQYF. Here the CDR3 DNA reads TGTGCCAGCAGTGCCAACTCCGGGACTTCGAAGGATACGCAGTATTTT.

The CDR3 DNA reads as TGCAGTGCTAGAGATAGGGGGGGGCCTCCCGACGAGCAGTACTTC. The encoded protein is CSARDRGGPPDEQYF. V is TRBV20-1 and J is TRBJ2-7; tentatively, D is TRBD2 (7 bases). Trimming stripped 0 bases from V and 5 bases from J, with 17 bases between. This CDR3 spans 15 amino acids. Germline V gives CDR1 DFQATT, CDR2 SNEGSKA (reference sequence).

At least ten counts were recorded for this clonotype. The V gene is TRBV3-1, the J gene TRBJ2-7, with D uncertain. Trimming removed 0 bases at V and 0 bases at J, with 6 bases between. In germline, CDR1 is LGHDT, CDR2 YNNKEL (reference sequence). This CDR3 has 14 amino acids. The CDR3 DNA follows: TGTGCCAGCAGCCAAGACGCGTACTCCTACGAGCAGTACTTC. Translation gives CASSQDAYSYEQYF.

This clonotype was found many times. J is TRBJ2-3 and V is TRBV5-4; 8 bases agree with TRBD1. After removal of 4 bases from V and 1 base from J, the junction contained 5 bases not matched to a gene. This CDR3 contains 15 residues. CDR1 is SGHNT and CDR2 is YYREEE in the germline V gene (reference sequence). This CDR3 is CASSEQGVGTDTQYF. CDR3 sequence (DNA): TGTGCCAGCAGCGAACAGGGGGTCGGCACAGATACGCAGTATTTT.

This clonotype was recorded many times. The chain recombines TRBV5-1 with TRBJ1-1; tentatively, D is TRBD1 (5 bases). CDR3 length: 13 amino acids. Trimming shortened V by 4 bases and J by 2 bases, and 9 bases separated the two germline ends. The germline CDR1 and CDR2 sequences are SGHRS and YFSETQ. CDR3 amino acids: CASSPQGNTEAFF. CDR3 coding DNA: TGCGCCAGCAGCCCCCAGGGTAACACTGAAGCTTTCTTT.

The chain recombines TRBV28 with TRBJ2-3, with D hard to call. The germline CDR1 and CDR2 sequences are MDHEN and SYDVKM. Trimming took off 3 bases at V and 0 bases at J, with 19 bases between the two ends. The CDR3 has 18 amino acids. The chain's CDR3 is CASSFWVGASGSTDTQYF. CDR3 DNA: TGTGCCAGCAGTTTTTGGGTCGGCGCATCAGGTAGCACAGATACGCAGTATTTT.

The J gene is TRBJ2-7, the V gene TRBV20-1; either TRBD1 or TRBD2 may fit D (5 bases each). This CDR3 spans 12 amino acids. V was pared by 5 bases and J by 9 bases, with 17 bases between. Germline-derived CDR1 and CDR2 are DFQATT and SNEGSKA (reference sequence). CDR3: CSAGGRLPVQYF. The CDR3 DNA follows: TGCAGTGCTGGGGGACGCTTACCGGTGCAGTACTTC.

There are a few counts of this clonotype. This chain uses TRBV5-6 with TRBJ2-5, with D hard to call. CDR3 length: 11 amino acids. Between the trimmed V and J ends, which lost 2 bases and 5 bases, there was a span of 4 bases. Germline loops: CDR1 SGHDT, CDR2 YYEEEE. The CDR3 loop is CASSFLETQYF. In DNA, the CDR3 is TGTGCCAGCAGCTTTCTTGAGACCCAGTACTTC.

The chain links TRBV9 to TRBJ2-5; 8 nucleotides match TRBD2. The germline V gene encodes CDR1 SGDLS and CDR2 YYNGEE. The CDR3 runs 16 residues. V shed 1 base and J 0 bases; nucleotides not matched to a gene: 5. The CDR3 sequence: CASSVLTSGHQETQYF. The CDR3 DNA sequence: TGTGCCAGCAGCGTACTAACTAGCGGCCACCAAGAGACCCAGTACTTC.

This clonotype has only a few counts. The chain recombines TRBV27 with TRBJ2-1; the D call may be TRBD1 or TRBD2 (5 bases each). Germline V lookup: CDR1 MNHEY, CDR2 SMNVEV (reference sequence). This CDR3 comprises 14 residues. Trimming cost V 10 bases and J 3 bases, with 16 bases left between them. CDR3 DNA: TGTGCCACATCGTGGGGTGGGGGCTACAATGAGCAGTTCTTC. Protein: CATSWGGGYNEQFF.

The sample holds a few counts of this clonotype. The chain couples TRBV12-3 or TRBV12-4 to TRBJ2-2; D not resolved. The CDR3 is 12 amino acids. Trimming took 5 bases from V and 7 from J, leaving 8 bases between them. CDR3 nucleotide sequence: TGTGCCAGCAGTCGAGGCGTCGGGGAGCTGTTTTTT. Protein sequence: CASSRGVGELFF.

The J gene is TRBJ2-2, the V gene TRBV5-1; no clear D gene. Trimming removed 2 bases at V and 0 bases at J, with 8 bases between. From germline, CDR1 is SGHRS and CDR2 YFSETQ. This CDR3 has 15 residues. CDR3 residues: CASSFWAANTGELFF. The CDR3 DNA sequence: TGCGCCAGCAGCTTTTGGGCAGCGAACACCGGGGAGCTGTTTTTT.

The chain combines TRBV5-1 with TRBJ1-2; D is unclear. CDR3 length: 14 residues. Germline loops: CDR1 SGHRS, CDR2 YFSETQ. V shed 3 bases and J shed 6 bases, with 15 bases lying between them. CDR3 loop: CASSSTLARNGYTF. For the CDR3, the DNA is TGCGCCAGCAGCTCAACCCTGGCCCGGAATGGCTACACCTTC. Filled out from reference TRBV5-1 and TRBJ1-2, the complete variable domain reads KAGVTQTPRYLIKTRGQQVTLSCSPISGHRSVSWYQQTPGQGLQFLFEYFSETQRNKGNFPGRFSGRQFSNSRSEMNVSTLELGDSALYLCASSSTLARNGYTFGSGTRLTVV.

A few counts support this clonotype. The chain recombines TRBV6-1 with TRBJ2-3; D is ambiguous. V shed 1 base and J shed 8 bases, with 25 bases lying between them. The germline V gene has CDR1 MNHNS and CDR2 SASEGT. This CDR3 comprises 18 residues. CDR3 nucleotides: TGTGCCAGCAGTGAAGATACGGCTAGGACCCTCCTGCCCCGTACGCAGTATTTT. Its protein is CASSEDTARTLLPRTQYF.

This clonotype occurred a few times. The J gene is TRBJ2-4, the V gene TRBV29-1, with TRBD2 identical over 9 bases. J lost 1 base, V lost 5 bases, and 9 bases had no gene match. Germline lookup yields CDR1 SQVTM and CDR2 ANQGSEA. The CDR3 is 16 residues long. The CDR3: CSVKPAGGNAKNIQYF. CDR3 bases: TGCAGCGTTAAACCTGCGGGAGGGAACGCCAAAAACATTCAGTACTTC. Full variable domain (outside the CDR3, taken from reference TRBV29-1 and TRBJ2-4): SAVISQKPSRDICQRGTSLTIQCQVDSQVTMMFWYRQQPGQSLTLIATANQGSEATYESGFVIDKFPISRPNLTFSTLTVSNMSPEDSSIYLCSVKPAGGNAKNIQYFGAGTRLSVL.

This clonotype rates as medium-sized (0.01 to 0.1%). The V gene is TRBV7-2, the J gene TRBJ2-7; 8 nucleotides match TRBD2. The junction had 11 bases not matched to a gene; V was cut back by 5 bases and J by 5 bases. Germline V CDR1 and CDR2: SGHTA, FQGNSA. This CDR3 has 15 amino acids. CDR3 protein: CASSPTLRAGDEQYF. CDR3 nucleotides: TGTGCCAGCAGCCCTACCTTGCGAGCGGGAGACGAGCAGTACTTC.

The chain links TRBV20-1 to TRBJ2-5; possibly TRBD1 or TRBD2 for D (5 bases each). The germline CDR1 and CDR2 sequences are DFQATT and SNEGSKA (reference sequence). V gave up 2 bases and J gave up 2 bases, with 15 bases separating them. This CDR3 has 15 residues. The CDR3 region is CSARITGTAQETQYF. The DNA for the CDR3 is TGCAGTGCTAGAATAACTGGGACCGCGCAAGAGACCCAGTACTTC.

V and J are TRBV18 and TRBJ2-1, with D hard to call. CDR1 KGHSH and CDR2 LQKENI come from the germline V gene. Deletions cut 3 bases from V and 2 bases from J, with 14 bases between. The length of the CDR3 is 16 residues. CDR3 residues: CASSPRGPWPYNEQFF. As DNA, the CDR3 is TGTGCCAGCTCACCGCGAGGACCCTGGCCCTACAATGAGCAGTTCTTC.

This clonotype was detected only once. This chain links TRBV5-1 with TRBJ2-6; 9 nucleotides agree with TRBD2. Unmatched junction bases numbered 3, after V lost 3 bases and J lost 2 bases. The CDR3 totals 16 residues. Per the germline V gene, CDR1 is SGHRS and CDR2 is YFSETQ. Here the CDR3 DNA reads TGCGCCAGCAGCTCAACTAGCGGGCCTGGGGCCAACGTCCTGACTTTC. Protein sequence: CASSSTSGPGANVLTF.

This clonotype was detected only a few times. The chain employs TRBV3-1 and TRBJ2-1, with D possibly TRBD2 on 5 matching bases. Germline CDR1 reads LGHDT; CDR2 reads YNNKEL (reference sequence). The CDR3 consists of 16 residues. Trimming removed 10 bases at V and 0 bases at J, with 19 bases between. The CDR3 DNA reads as TGTGCCATCTCCGAGGGCGCCAACACCTCCTACAATGAGCAGTTCTTC. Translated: CAISEGANTSYNEQFF.

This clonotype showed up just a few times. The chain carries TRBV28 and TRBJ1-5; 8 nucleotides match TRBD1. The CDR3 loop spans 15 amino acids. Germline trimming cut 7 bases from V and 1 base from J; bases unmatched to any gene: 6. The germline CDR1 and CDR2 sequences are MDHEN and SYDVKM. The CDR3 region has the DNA TGTGCCAGCAAGTTAAGACAGGGGAGCAATCAGCCCCAGCATTTT. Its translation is CASKLRQGSNQPQHF.

The CDR3 nucleotides are TGTGCCAGCATCGAGCTCGGGAGCGCGAACACTGAAGCTTTCTTT. It is translated as CASIELGSANTEAFF. V is TRBV6-5 and J is TRBJ1-1; D gene ambiguous. Germline V gives CDR1 MNHEY, CDR2 SVGAGI. Trimming cost V 7 bases and J 1 base, with 16 bases left between them. The CDR3 consists of 15 residues.

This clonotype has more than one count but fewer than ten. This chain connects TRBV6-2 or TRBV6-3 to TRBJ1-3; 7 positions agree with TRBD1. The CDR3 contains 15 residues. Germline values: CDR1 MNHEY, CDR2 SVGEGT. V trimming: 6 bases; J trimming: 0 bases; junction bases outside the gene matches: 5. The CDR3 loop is CASSPGQNSGNTIYF. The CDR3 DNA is TGTGCCAGCAGCCCGGGACAGAACTCTGGAAACACCATATATTTT.

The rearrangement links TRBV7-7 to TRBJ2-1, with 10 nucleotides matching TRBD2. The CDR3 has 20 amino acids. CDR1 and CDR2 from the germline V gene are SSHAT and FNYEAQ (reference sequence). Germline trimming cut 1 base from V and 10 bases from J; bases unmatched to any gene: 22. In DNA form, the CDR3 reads TGTGCCAGCAGCTTAGAAAAGGGCAGGGCCCAAACTAGCGGGGCGGCGGAGCAGTTCTTC. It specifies CASSLEKGRAQTSGAAEQFF.

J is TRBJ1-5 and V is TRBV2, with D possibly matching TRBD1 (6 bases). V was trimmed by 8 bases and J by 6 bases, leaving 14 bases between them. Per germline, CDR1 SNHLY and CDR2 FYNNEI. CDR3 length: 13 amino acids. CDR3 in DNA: TGTGCCAGCTTAGGGGGGGAGGGTCAGCCCCAGCATTTT. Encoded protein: CASLGGEGQPQHF.

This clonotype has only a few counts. Here the CDR3 DNA reads TGCAGTGCTAGAGTCCCGGACAGGAACACTGAAGCTTTCTTT. It encodes CSARVPDRNTEAFF. The chain links TRBV20-1 to TRBJ1-1; a possible D gene is TRBD1 (6 bases). Trimming pared 1 base from V and 1 base from J, leaving 10 bases between. CDR1 is DFQATT and CDR2 is SNEGSKA in the germline V gene (reference sequence). The length of the CDR3 is 14 residues.

CDR3 nucleotides: TGCAGTGCTAGTTGGAGGGGGCGGACTGAAGCTTTCTTT. This codes for CSASWRGRTEAFF. The V gene is TRBV20-1, the J gene TRBJ1-1, with 7 nucleotides matching TRBD1. Trimming at V came to 3 bases and at J to 5 bases, leaving 6 bases not matched to a gene. Germline CDR1 is DFQATT and CDR2 is SNEGSKA (reference sequence). The CDR3 has 13 amino acids.

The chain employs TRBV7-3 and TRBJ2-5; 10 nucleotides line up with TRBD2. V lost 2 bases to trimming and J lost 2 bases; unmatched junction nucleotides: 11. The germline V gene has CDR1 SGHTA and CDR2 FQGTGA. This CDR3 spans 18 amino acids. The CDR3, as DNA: TGTGCCAGCAGCTTAGGGGCTAGCGGGAGTAAATGTCAAGAGACCCAGTACTTC. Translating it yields CASSLGASGSKCQETQYF.

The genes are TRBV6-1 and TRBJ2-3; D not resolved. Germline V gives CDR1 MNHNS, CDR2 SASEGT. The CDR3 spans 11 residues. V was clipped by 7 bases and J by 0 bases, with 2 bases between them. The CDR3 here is CASMSTDTQYF. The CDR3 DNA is TGTGCCAGCATGAGCACAGATACGCAGTATTTT.

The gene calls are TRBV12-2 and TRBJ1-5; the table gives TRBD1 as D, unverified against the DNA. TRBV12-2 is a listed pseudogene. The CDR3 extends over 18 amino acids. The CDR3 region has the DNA TGTGCAAGTCGCTTAGCATTCCCAGGACAGGGACTTCATCAGCCCCAGCATTTT. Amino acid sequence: CASRLAFPGQGLHQPQHF.

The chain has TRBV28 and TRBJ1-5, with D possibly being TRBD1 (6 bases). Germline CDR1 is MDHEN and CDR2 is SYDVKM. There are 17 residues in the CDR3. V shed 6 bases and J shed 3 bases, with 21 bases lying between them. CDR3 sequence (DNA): TGTGCCAGCAGATCCCGGACGACCCGACAGGTCAATCAGCCCCAGCATTTT. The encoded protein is CASRSRTTRQVNQPQHF.